This TCR beta chain was documented in a study of OX40 agonist ivuxolimab in advanced cancers. Across the study: Ivuxolimab, an agonist antibody against OX40 (CD134), was given to patients. Prior anti-PD-1, anti-PD-L1 or anti-CTLA-4 therapy was allowed; more than 30% had some. Ivuxolimab doses were 0.01, 0.1, 0.3, 1.5, 3 or 10 mg/kg every 2 weeks. Whole-study findings and limits: More expanded clones were found, on average, in CD8+ than in CD4+ T cells.

TCRdb keeps only in-frame clones here, not all; method: immunoSEQ multiplex PCR. The sample consists of 30,000 to 35,000 clones, 85% to 95% of them appearing once. This clone was detected once. The target antigen is unknown. The source of this sequence is an adult with an advanced solid tumor such as melanoma, head and neck, liver or kidney cancer. The specimen was CD4+ or CD8+ T cells sorted from blood, collected in a trial of the OX40 agonist ivuxolimab.

CDR3 bases: TGTGCCAGCAGCGGGACAGGGGGCACAAAACTGTTTTTT. Translating it yields CASSGTGGTKLFF. The chain combines TRBV6-6 with TRBJ1-4; TRBD1 agrees at 12 bases. The V and J ends lost 6 bases and 10 bases, in that order; junction bases with no gene match: 3. Per the germline V gene, CDR1 is MNHNY and CDR2 is SVGAGI (reference sequence). This CDR3 is built from 13 residues.